A single sample is the source of the 27 T cell receptor beta chains below, sequenced in a study of CD8 T cells in Susac syndrome. Random hexamers were used to reverse transcribe 0.5 to 1 ug of RNA. MiXCR, applied by TCRdb to the immunoSEQ multiplex PCR reads, yields one record per CDR3 protein. Among over 150,000 distinct CDR3 sequences listed, approximately 93% were seen once. What was sequenced was CD4+ T cells from PBMCs. These receptors were obtained from a human donor with multiple sclerosis.

The chain is built from TRBV4-1 and TRBJ2-5, with TRBD1 matching 10 bases. This CDR3 comprises 16 residues. CDR1 is MGHRA, CDR2 YSYEKL, per germline. Trimming at V came to 1 base and at J to 4 bases, leaving 6 bases not matched to a gene. CDR3 DNA sequence: TGCGCCAGCAGCCAAGGGACAGGGGGGCGTGGAGAGACCCAGTACTTC. Amino acids: CASSQGTGGRGETQYF.

This sequence joins TRBV2 and TRBJ2-5, with D tentatively TRBD1 (5 bases). Germline V gene data show CDR1 as SNHLY and CDR2 as FYNNEI. The V end was cut by 6 bases, the J end by 5 bases, with 13 bases between. The CDR3 is made up of 13 amino acids. The CDR3 reads CASSRRVPETQYF. The CDR3 DNA sequence: TGTGCCAGCAGCCGCAGGGTACCCGAGACCCAGTACTTC.

V usage is TRBV12-3 or TRBV12-4 and J usage is TRBJ2-2; possible D gene TRBD2, 5 bases. V lost 2 bases and J lost 7, with 11 bases in between. This CDR3 has 14 residues. CDR3 coding DNA: TGTGCCAGCAGTTTAAGGATAGGGAGCGGGGAGCTGTTTTTT. Translation gives CASSLRIGSGELFF.

The V and J genes are TRBV30 and TRBJ1-5; 9 nucleotides align to TRBD1. This CDR3 spans 18 amino acids. The germline V gene encodes CDR1 GTSNPN and CDR2 SVGIG (reference sequence). V lost 2 bases, J lost 1 base, and 12 bases stayed unmatched. The CDR3 coding sequence is TGTGCCTGGAGTACCAGCAGATTGGGGACAGGGAGCAATCAGCCCCAGCATTTT. Translating it yields CAWSTSRLGTGSNQPQHF.

The chain recombines TRBV30 with TRBJ2-1; maybe TRBD1 (6 bases). With 7 bases removed from V and 0 bases from J, the gap between germline ends came to 19 bases. The germline gives CDR1 GTSNPN, CDR2 SVGIG (reference sequence). This CDR3 is 16 amino acids long. The CDR3 loop is CASGGGLRSSYNEQFF. CDR3 bases: TGTGCCTCCGGTGGGGGCCTCCGTAGCTCCTACAATGAGCAGTTCTTC.

The chain uses TRBV7-2 and TRBJ1-3; D may be TRBD1 (5 bases). Trimming took 3 bases from V and 7 from J, leaving 7 bases between them. CDR1 SGHTA and CDR2 FQGNSA come from the germline V gene. The CDR3 contains 12 residues. The CDR3 DNA is TGTGCCAGCAGCTTTGGGACCAACACCATATATTTT. Its translation is CASSFGTNTIYF.

This rearrangement joins TRBV11-2 to TRBJ2-4; D might be TRBD1 (7 bases). Between the trimmed V and J ends, which lost 3 bases and 6 bases, there was a span of 9 bases. CDR1 is SGHAT and CDR2 is FQNNGV in the germline V gene. This CDR3 is built from 13 residues. The CDR3 here is CASSFRGANIQYF. CDR3 in DNA: TGTGCCAGCAGCTTCAGGGGGGCAAACATTCAGTACTTC.

This clonotype was counted a single time. The chain combines TRBV20-1 with TRBJ2-3; D might be TRBD2 (6 bases). Looked up from germline, CDR1 is DFQATT and CDR2 is SNEGSKA (reference sequence). With 6 bases removed from V and 3 bases from J, the gap between germline ends came to 13 bases. The length of the CDR3 is 13 residues. DNA for the CDR3: TGCAGTGCCCCACGGGGGTTGACAGATACGCAGTATTTT. It is translated as CSAPRGLTDTQYF.

The chain uses TRBV5-6 and TRBJ1-6; D possibly corresponds to TRBD1 (6 bases). The CDR3 is 14 amino acids. Per germline, CDR1 SGHDT and CDR2 YYEEEE. With 3 bases removed from V and 4 bases from J, the gap between germline ends came to 8 bases. The CDR3 reads CASSSTGYNSPLHF. CDR3 nucleotide sequence: TGTGCCAGCAGCTCCACAGGGTATAATTCACCCCTCCACTTT.

The chain carries TRBV7-9 and TRBJ2-3, with 9 bases identical to TRBD2. V dropped 6 bases and J dropped 0; count of bases not matched to a gene: 13. CDR3 length: 18 residues. The germline gives CDR1 SEHNR, CDR2 FQNEAQ (reference sequence). The CDR3 DNA reads as TGTGCCAGCAGATCCTATGGGACTAGCCGTACTAGCACAGATACGCAGTATTTT. Its protein is CASRSYGTSRTSTDTQYF. Using reference TRBV7-9 and TRBJ2-3 for the parts outside the CDR3, the full variable domain is DTGVSQNPRHKITKRGQNVTFRCDPISEHNRLYWYRQTLGQGPEFLTYFQNEAQLEKSRLLSDRFSAERPKGSFSTLEIQRTEQGDSAMYLCASRSYGTSRTSTDTQYFGPGTRLTVL.

In its sample, this clonotype was seen once. The chain is built from TRBV30 and TRBJ1-6; 8 nucleotides align to TRBD1. Germline-derived CDR1 and CDR2 are GTSNPN and SVGIG (reference sequence). This CDR3 has 12 residues. Unmatched junction bases numbered 3, after V lost 4 bases and J lost 10 bases. CDR3 DNA: TGTGCCTGGACAGGGGGCCCCTCACCCCTCCACTTT. This sequence encodes CAWTGGPSPLHF.

The genes are TRBV18 and TRBJ1-5, with D tentatively TRBD1 (5 bases). The CDR3 sequence is 13 residues long. V lost 6 bases, J lost 7 bases, and 13 bases lay in between. CDR1 is KGHSH, CDR2 LQKENI, per germline. The CDR3 DNA follows: TGTGCCAGCTCCCAGGGTGAGGAACAGCCCCAGCATTTT. Translating gives CASSQGEEQPQHF.

This clonotype turned up a few times. The chain carries TRBV28 and TRBJ2-3; D not certain. CDR3 size: 14 residues. Germline CDR1 is MDHEN and CDR2 is SYDVKM. Between the trimmed V and J ends, which lost 5 bases and 1 base, there was a span of 10 bases. In DNA form, the CDR3 reads TGTGCCAGCAGTGCCCGAGGAGGCACAGATACGCAGTATTTT. Translated: CASSARGGTDTQYF.

This sequence joins TRBV24-1 and TRBJ2-7; no clear D. CDR1 and CDR2 (germline): KGHDR, SFDVKD. The CDR3 is 14 amino acids. V lost 4 bases and J lost 1, with 10 bases in between. The chain's CDR3 is CATSDSLRSYEQYF. The CDR3 bases are TGTGCCACCAGTGACTCTCTACGTTCCTACGAGCAGTACTTC.

The chain carries TRBV19 and TRBJ1-3; maybe TRBD1 (6 bases). The CDR3 sequence is 17 residues long. CDR1 is LNHDA and CDR2 is SQIVND in the germline V gene (reference sequence). V lost 5 bases, J lost 4 bases, and 21 bases lay in between. The CDR3 nucleotides are TGTGCCAGTAGTTTCGTCGGGACGTACGGGACAGGAAACACCATATATTTT. Translating it yields CASSFVGTYGTGNTIYF.

V gene TRBV4-1 combines with J gene TRBJ2-1; weak D call: TRBD2 (5 bases). V was cut by 1 base and J by 10 bases, with 11 bases left in between. CDR3 length: 13 amino acids. Looked up from germline, CDR1 is MGHRA and CDR2 is YSYEKL. CDR3 bases: TGCGCCAGCAGCCAAGTGGGAGTGGTCGAGCAGTTCTTC. Translated, it gives CASSQVGVVEQFF.

The chain carries TRBV2 and TRBJ2-7, with D possibly being TRBD2 (5 bases). Between the trimmed V and J ends, which lost 3 bases and 4 bases, there was a span of 7 bases. Germline assignment: CDR1 SNHLY and CDR2 FYNNEI. CDR3 size: 12 residues. Here the CDR3 reads CASSEGVYEQYF. CDR3 coding DNA: TGTGCCAGCAGTGAGGGAGTTTACGAGCAGTACTTC.

The chain has TRBV18 and TRBJ2-7, with D unclear. The CDR3 loop spans 18 amino acids. CDR1 and CDR2 (germline): KGHSH, LQKENI. Trimming cost V 3 bases and J 0 bases, with 21 bases left between them. The CDR3 DNA follows: TGTGCCAGCTCACCGAGTGAATATGAAGGACCGAGCTCCTACGAGCAGTACTTC. It specifies CASSPSEYEGPSSYEQYF.

The gene calls are TRBV4-1 and TRBJ2-1; perhaps TRBD2 as D (7 bases). Trimming left V 4 bases short and J 2 bases short, with 15 bases between. There are 16 residues in the CDR3. From germline, CDR1 is MGHRA and CDR2 YSYEKL. The CDR3 is CASSRGASGPYNEQFF. DNA for the CDR3: TGCGCCAGCAGCCGGGGGGCTAGCGGACCCTACAATGAGCAGTTCTTC.

V gene TRBV4-1 combines with J gene TRBJ1-3; D call uncertain. Trimming removed 3 bases from V and 0 bases from J, with 24 bases in between. Germline V gene lookup returns CDR1 MGHRA and CDR2 YSYEKL. The CDR3 runs 20 residues. CDR3 loop: CASSHFKPPIQLPSGNTIYF. CDR3 nucleotide sequence: TGCGCCAGCAGCCACTTTAAGCCCCCCATCCAGCTCCCCTCTGGAAACACCATATATTTT.

The V and J genes are TRBV7-2 and TRBJ1-1; 7 bases align to TRBD1. V was clipped by 6 bases and J by 0 bases; unmatched bases: 1. The V gene's germline CDR1 is SGHTA and CDR2 FQGNSA. CDR3 length equals 13 residues. CDR3 nucleotides: TGTGCCAGCAGGGGACAGATGAACACTGAAGCTTTCTTT. Translation: CASRGQMNTEAFF.

The chain employs TRBV14 and TRBJ1-4; 7 nucleotides align to TRBD1. CDR1 and CDR2 (germline): SGHDN, FVKESK. Germline trimming cut 5 bases from V and 8 bases from J; bases unmatched to any gene: 5. CDR3 length: 13 amino acids. The CDR3 DNA follows: TGTGCCAGCAGCAGACAGGGAGACGAAAAACTGTTTTTT. Translation gives CASSRQGDEKLFF.

The chain joins TRBV27 to TRBJ1-3; D uncertain. CDR3 size: 16 residues. V lost 6 bases and J 0 bases, leaving 15 bases between the germline ends. CDR1 is MNHEY, CDR2 SMNVEV, per germline (reference sequence). CDR3 nucleotides: TGTGCCAGCAGCCCGGGGAGCGCTTCCTCTGGAAACACCATATATTTT. Its protein is CASSPGSASSGNTIYF.

V is TRBV18 and J is TRBJ2-1; D may be TRBD1 or TRBD2 (7 bases each). This CDR3 comprises 14 residues. V lost 9 bases and J lost 8, with 20 bases in between. Germline values: CDR1 KGHSH, CDR2 LQKENI. The chain's CDR3 is CASNQGDYSDEQFF. As DNA, the CDR3 is TGTGCCAGTAACCAGGGGGACTATTCGGATGAGCAGTTCTTC.

This rearrangement joins TRBV20-1 to TRBJ1-1; D unclear. This CDR3 is 11 amino acids long. CDR1 is DFQATT and CDR2 is SNEGSKA in the germline V gene (reference sequence). V lost 6 bases to trimming and J lost 3 bases, with 8 bases between them. CDR3 nucleotide sequence: TGCAGTGCACTTGAGTACACTGAAGCTTTCTTT. It yields the protein CSALEYTEAFF.

V usage is TRBV18 and J usage is TRBJ2-3, with TRBD2 matching over 8 bases. Unmatched junction bases numbered 7, after V lost 3 bases and J lost 2 bases. This CDR3 has 16 residues. Germline loops: CDR1 KGHSH, CDR2 LQKENI. The CDR3 reads CASSPRQRGPTDTQYF. CDR3 in DNA: TGTGCCAGCTCACCCCGCCAGCGGGGGCCCACAGATACGCAGTATTTT.

The chain combines TRBV20-1 with TRBJ1-6; possibly TRBD1 for D (5 bases). The CDR3 totals 18 residues. CDR1 DFQATT and CDR2 SNEGSKA come from the germline V gene (reference sequence). V shed 3 bases and J shed 0 bases, with 18 bases lying between them. CDR3 region: CSASGIGGPRSYNSPLHF. The CDR3 DNA is TGCAGTGCTAGCGGAATCGGGGGACCCCGCTCCTATAATTCACCCCTCCACTTT.